This TCR beta chain stems from a study of blood T cell repertoires in COVID-19. This clone came up a few times. As originally analysed: Estimation of nucleated cell counts was performed using reference gene primer amplification. Measured with immunoSEQ multiplex PCR; TCRdb has only the in-frame clones, and not every one. V and J calls and clone size are given by that table; D and trimming were obtained from the DNA. In the table there are fewer than 250,000 clones, roughly 80% of which are singletons. The specimen sequenced was peripheral blood. The TCR comes from a woman aged 40 to 50 with active or convalescent COVID-19.

The CDR3 bases are TGTGCCAGCAGCGTAGCGGGAGGGGTCACAGATACGCAGTATTTT. As protein: CASSVAGGVTDTQYF. The chain joins TRBV9 to TRBJ2-3; TRBD2 matches 8 bases. CDR3 length equals 15 residues. The germline V gene encodes CDR1 SGDLS and CDR2 YYNGEE. Trimming at V came to 0 bases and at J to 2 bases, leaving 2 bases not matched to a gene.